This TCR beta chain derives from a study of blood T cell repertoires in COVID-19. About the study: T cells, B-cell-depleted T cells, or PBMCs provided the cDNA or gDNA that served as material.

Per the authors' pipeline: From reference gene primer amplification, estimates of nucleated cell counts were derived. Using immunoSEQ multiplex PCR, the repertoire was profiled, and TCRdb retains in-frame clones only, with some absent. V, J and clone size reflect that table, while D and trimming were determined from the DNA. The table shows hundreds of thousands of clones, with around nine tenths occurring only once. CDR1 and CDR2 (germline): SEHNR, FQNEAQ (reference sequence). The CDR3 contains 15 residues. Germline trimming cut 5 bases from V and 1 base from J; bases unmatched to any gene: 4. The chain employs TRBV7-9 and TRBJ2-2, with 7 bases lining up with TRBD2. This TCR derives from a young woman with COVID-19, enrolled during active disease. The sample consisted of peripheral blood. In nucleotides, the CDR3 is TGTGCCAGCAGCCCTCCGGGGGGGAACACCGGGGAGCTGTTTTTT. Amino acids: CASSPPGGNTGELFF.